These T cell receptor beta chains were read from a single sample in a study of control samples from healthy donors and cancer patients. Produced via immunoSEQ multiplex PCR; TCRdb's table is partial and in-frame only. The table has about 170,000 clones, roughly 88% seen once. Specimen: blood. These receptors all stem from a woman under 40 in good health. CDR3s include the opening cysteine and the closing phenylalanine or tryptophan. Part of the rows lack a size; the others show once, few, many or a class for expanded clones.

CDR3aa: CASSLRLGYSEQYF
j_gene: TRBJ2-7
abundance: few
v_gene: TRBV27

CDR3aa: CASSLKTSGSTDTQYF
j_gene: TRBJ2-3
abundance: -
v_gene: TRBV5-4

CDR3aa: CASSQHTGGRVEQYF
j_gene: TRBJ2-7
abundance: -
v_gene: TRBV3-1/TRBV3-2

CDR3aa: CASSFRARGYGYTF
j_gene: TRBJ1-2
abundance: -
v_gene: TRBV5-4

CDR3aa: CASSEVLPTGELFF
j_gene: TRBJ2-2
abundance: -
v_gene: TRBV10-1

CDR3aa: CASSPIGLAGANEQFF
j_gene: TRBJ2-1
abundance: -
v_gene: TRBV5-4

CDR3aa: CASSYPGQGASELFF
j_gene: TRBJ2-2
abundance: -
v_gene: TRBV3-1/TRBV3-2

CDR3aa: CASSPRTGELFF
j_gene: TRBJ2-2
abundance: -
v_gene: TRBV9

CDR3aa: CASSSGRNTGELFF
j_gene: TRBJ2-2
abundance: -
v_gene: TRBV7-9

CDR3aa: CASSQGRNTEAFF
j_gene: TRBJ1-1
abundance: -
v_gene: TRBV2

CDR3aa: CASSEAQRHPLAFF
j_gene: TRBJ1-1
abundance: -
v_gene: TRBV6-1

CDR3aa: CASNRLPRETQYF
j_gene: TRBJ2-5
abundance: -
v_gene: TRBV2

CDR3aa: CASKRTLNTEAFF
j_gene: TRBJ1-1
abundance: -
v_gene: TRBV6-4

CDR3aa: CASSLYRQGASEKLFF
j_gene: TRBJ1-4
abundance: -
v_gene: TRBV5-5

CDR3aa: CASRGAYGGYTF
j_gene: TRBJ1-2
abundance: -
v_gene: TRBV19

CDR3aa: CASSTGLETQYF
j_gene: TRBJ2-5
abundance: once
v_gene: TRBV28

CDR3aa: CASSLPGTVGGELFF
j_gene: TRBJ2-2
abundance: once
v_gene: TRBV28

CDR3aa: CASSQDGGSPLHF
j_gene: TRBJ1-6
abundance: -
v_gene: TRBV3-1/TRBV3-2

CDR3aa: CASSFWGVGSYEQYF
j_gene: TRBJ2-7
abundance: -
v_gene: TRBV7-9

CDR3aa: CASSLGQGLHNEQFF
j_gene: TRBJ2-1
abundance: -
v_gene: TRBV5-1

CDR3aa: CASRETGLPNEKLFF
j_gene: TRBJ1-4
abundance: -
v_gene: TRBV6-4

CDR3aa: CASHREDQPQHF
j_gene: TRBJ1-5
abundance: -
v_gene: TRBV5-6

CDR3aa: CASSQAGQGGGTEAFF
j_gene: TRBJ1-1
abundance: -
v_gene: TRBV3-1/TRBV3-2

CDR3aa: CASSYRRDEKLFF
j_gene: TRBJ1-4
abundance: -
v_gene: TRBV6-6

CDR3aa: CASSQEYTSGTREQYF
j_gene: TRBJ2-7
abundance: -
v_gene: TRBV4-2

CDR3aa: CATSDVLIRGPGNEQFF
j_gene: TRBJ2-1
abundance: -
v_gene: TRBV24-1

CDR3aa: CASRMGLALNTGELFF
j_gene: TRBJ2-2
abundance: -
v_gene: TRBV7-2

CDR3aa: CASSPVLNSPLHF
j_gene: TRBJ1-6
abundance: -
v_gene: TRBV5-5

CDR3aa: CASKSGGAEAFF
j_gene: TRBJ1-1
abundance: -
v_gene: TRBV19

CDR3aa: CASRPSASSYEQYF
j_gene: TRBJ2-7
abundance: few
v_gene: TRBV3-1/TRBV3-2

CDR3aa: CASSGTYSTDTQYF
j_gene: TRBJ2-3
abundance: -
v_gene: TRBV2

CDR3aa: CATSDSVGFAGANVLTF
j_gene: TRBJ2-6
abundance: -
v_gene: TRBV24-1

CDR3aa: CAWTKWSSYNEQFF
j_gene: TRBJ2-1
abundance: once
v_gene: TRBV30

CDR3aa: CASSQGRGAGEQYF
j_gene: TRBJ2-7
abundance: -
v_gene: TRBV3-1/TRBV3-2

CDR3aa: CAISESGQVLKAFF
j_gene: TRBJ1-1
abundance: -
v_gene: TRBV10-3

CDR3aa: CATSGGRVDTGELFF
j_gene: TRBJ2-2
abundance: -
v_gene: TRBV19

CDR3aa: CASRGTSGRADVHEQYF
j_gene: TRBJ2-7
abundance: -
v_gene: TRBV21-1

CDR3aa: CASSPQGVGSNQPQHF
j_gene: TRBJ1-5
abundance: once
v_gene: TRBV2

CDR3aa: CASRGLKLDSSYEQYF
j_gene: TRBJ2-7
abundance: -
v_gene: TRBV27

CDR3aa: CASSPRGTGGGTEAFF
j_gene: TRBJ1-1
abundance: -
v_gene: TRBV28

CDR3aa: CASSREYSYEQYF
j_gene: TRBJ2-7
abundance: few
v_gene: TRBV5-6

CDR3aa: CASSLDWGRTGELFF
j_gene: TRBJ2-2
abundance: once
v_gene: TRBV5-5

CDR3aa: CASSSVAGQTSYEQYF
j_gene: TRBJ2-7
abundance: -
v_gene: TRBV7-9

CDR3aa: CASSSDRDYGYTF
j_gene: TRBJ1-2
abundance: -
v_gene: TRBV7-8

CDR3aa: CASSQVGGRLQETQYF
j_gene: TRBJ2-5
abundance: -
v_gene: TRBV3-1/TRBV3-2

CDR3aa: CASSLRDTHTEAFF
j_gene: TRBJ1-1
abundance: -
v_gene: TRBV4-1

CDR3aa: CASKKGFSTDTQYF
j_gene: TRBJ2-3
abundance: -
v_gene: TRBV11-3

CDR3aa: CASRVTENIGYTF
j_gene: TRBJ1-2
abundance: -
v_gene: TRBV11-2

CDR3aa: CASSLGGLGEQYF
j_gene: TRBJ2-7
abundance: -
v_gene: TRBV7-9

CDR3aa: CASRGGNTGELFF
j_gene: TRBJ2-2
abundance: -
v_gene: TRBV2

CDR3aa: CASSTGAGLHNEQFF
j_gene: TRBJ2-1
abundance: -
v_gene: TRBV11-3

CDR3aa: CASSWDRANYGYTF
j_gene: TRBJ1-2
abundance: -
v_gene: TRBV5-4